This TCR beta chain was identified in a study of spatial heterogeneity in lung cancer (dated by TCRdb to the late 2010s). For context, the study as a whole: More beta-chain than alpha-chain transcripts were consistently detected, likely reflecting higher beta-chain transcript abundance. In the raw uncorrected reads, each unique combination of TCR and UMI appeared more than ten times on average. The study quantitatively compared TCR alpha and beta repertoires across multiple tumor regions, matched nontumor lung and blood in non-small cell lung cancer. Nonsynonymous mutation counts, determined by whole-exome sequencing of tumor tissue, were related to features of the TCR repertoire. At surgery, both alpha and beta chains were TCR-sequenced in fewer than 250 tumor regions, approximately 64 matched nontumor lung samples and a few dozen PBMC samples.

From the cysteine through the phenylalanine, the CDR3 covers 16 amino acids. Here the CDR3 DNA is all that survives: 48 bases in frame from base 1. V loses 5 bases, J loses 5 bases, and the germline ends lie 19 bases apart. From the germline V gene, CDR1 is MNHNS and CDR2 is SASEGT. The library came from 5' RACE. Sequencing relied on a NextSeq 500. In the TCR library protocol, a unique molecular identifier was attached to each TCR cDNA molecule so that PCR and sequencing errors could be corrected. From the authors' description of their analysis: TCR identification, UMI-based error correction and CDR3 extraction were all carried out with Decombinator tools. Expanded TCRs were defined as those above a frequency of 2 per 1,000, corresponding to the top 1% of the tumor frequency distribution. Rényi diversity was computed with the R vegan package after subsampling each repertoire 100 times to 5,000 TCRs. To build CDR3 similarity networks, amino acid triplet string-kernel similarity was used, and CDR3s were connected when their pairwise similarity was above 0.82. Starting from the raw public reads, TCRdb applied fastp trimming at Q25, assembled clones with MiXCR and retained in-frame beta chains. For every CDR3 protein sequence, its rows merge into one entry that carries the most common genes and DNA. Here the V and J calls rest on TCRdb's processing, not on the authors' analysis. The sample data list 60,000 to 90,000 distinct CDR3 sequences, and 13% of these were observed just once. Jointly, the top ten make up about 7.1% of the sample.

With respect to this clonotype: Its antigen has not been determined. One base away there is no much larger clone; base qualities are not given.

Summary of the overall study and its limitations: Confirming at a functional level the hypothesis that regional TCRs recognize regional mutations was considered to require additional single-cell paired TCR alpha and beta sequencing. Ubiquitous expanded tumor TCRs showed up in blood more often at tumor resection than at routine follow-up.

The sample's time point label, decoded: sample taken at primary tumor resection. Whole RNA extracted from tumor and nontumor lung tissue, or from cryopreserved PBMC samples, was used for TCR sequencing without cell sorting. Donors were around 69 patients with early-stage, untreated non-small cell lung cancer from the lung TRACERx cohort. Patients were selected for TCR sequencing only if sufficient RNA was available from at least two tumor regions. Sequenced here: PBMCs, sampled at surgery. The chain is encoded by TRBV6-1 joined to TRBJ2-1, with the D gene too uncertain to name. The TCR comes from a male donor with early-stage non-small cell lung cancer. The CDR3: CASSTVSSRPDNEQFF. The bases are TGTGCCAGCAGTACCGTCAGCTCTCGTCCCGACAATGAGCAGTTCTTC.